A selection of T cell receptor beta chains follows, all from one sample in a study of blood T cell repertoires in COVID-19. TCRdb keeps only in-frame clones here, not all; method: immunoSEQ multiplex PCR. This table has around 450,000 clones, about 90% appearing once. Sequenced: PBMCs or T cells enriched from blood (not recorded which). The receptors were sampled from a man younger than 30 who had recovered from COVID-19. Both conserved end residues are part of each CDR3. Each record gives: clone size, J gene, D gene, V gene, CDR3 DNA, CDR3 protein. The D gene is left open where the match is weak. Part of the rows lack a size; the others show once, few, many or a class for expanded clones.

size: NA; J: TRBJ1-1; D: TRBD1; V: TRBV7-8; DNA: TGTGCCAGCAGCAGTTACAGGGGTCCGGACACTGAAGCTTTCTTT; CDR3: CASSSYRGPDTEAFF
size: NA; J: TRBJ1-5; D: NA; V: TRBV28; DNA: TGTGCCAGTAGCGGGTATTTACGCCAGCCCCAGCATTTT; CDR3: CASSGYLRQPQHF
size: once; J: TRBJ1-2; D: NA; V: TRBV9; DNA: TGTGCCAGCAGCGTAGCTTCTACAGGGTCCCTCGGCTACACCTTC; CDR3: CASSVASTGSLGYTF
size: NA; J: TRBJ2-3; D: NA; V: TRBV5-5; DNA: TGTGCCAGCAGCTCGGATGCGGGGCGCATAACAGATACGCAGTATTTT; CDR3: CASSSDAGRITDTQYF
size: NA; J: TRBJ1-1; D: NA; V: TRBV19; DNA: TGTGCCAGTAGTGCAGGGAAAGGGGCGATGAACACTGAAGCTTTCTTT; CDR3: CASSAGKGAMNTEAFF
size: once; J: TRBJ2-1; D: NA; V: TRBV28; DNA: TGTGCCAGCAGTTTCGGTGTTGAGCAGTTCTTC; CDR3: CASSFGVEQFF
size: NA; J: TRBJ2-4; D: NA; V: TRBV27; DNA: TGTGCCAGCAGTTCAGGCCTACTAGCCAAAAACATTCAGTACTTC; CDR3: CASSSGLLAKNIQYF
size: NA; J: TRBJ2-3; D: NA; V: TRBV15; DNA: TGTGCCACCAGCAGAAAAGGAGGGGCCACAGATACGCAGTATTTT; CDR3: CATSRKGGATDTQYF
size: once; J: TRBJ2-2; D: TRBD1; V: TRBV11-2; DNA: TGTGCCAGCAGCCCACAGACAGGGGCGAACACCGGGGAGCTGTTTTTT; CDR3: CASSPQTGANTGELFF
size: once; J: TRBJ1-1; D: NA; V: TRBV10-3; DNA: TGTGCCATCAGTGAATGGGAGAGTGAAGCTTTCTTT; CDR3: CAISEWESEAFF
size: NA; J: TRBJ1-1; D: NA; V: TRBV5-8; DNA: TGTGCCAGCAGGCGGGGGCTGACAGTTATGAACACTGAAGCTTTCTTT; CDR3: CASRRGLTVMNTEAFF
size: NA; J: TRBJ1-4; D: NA; V: TRBV2; DNA: TGTGCCAGCACTCTATTCGGGGCAACTAATGAAAAACTGTTTTTT; CDR3: CASTLFGATNEKLFF
size: NA; J: TRBJ1-6; D: TRBD1; V: TRBV6-1; DNA: TGTGCCAGCAGTGAAGCTCCACTAACAGGGGGAGCCTATAATTCACCCCTCCACTTT; CDR3: CASSEAPLTGGAYNSPLHF
size: NA; J: TRBJ1-2; D: NA; V: TRBV14; DNA: TGTGCCAGCAGCCGGGATGAGGGCCATGGCTACACCTTC; CDR3: CASSRDEGHGYTF
size: NA; J: TRBJ1-3; D: NA; V: TRBV2; DNA: TGTGCCAGCAGTGATACACAACTCACAGGGACTGGAAACACCATATATTTT; CDR3: CASSDTQLTGTGNTIYF
size: NA; J: TRBJ2-1; D: TRBD2; V: TRBV3-1/TRBV3-2; DNA: TGTGCCAGCAGCCTCCTTAGCGGGGGGGCCCACAATGAGCAGTTCTTC; CDR3: CASSLLSGGAHNEQFF
size: NA; J: TRBJ1-1; D: TRBD1; V: TRBV11-2; DNA: TGTGCCAGCAGCTTAGGTCTCAGGGGGCGACCTGAAGCTTTCTTT; CDR3: CASSLGLRGRPEAFF
size: NA; J: TRBJ1-4; D: TRBD1; V: TRBV4-1; DNA: TGCGCCAGCAGCCTTTACGGGACAGCAACTAATGAAAAACTGTTTTTT; CDR3: CASSLYGTATNEKLFF
size: few; J: TRBJ1-1; D: NA; V: TRBV6-5; DNA: TGTGCCAGCATTCTGACACCTAACACTGAAGCTTTCTTT; CDR3: CASILTPNTEAFF
size: NA; J: TRBJ1-4; D: NA; V: TRBV19; DNA: TGTGCCAGTAAGGGACTGACACCGCGGCTGTTTTTT; CDR3: CASKGLTPRLFF
size: NA; J: TRBJ2-7; D: TRBD1; V: TRBV5-1; DNA: TGCGCCAGCAGCTCGGAACCGGGACAGGGCCACTACGAGCAGTACTTC; CDR3: CASSSEPGQGHYEQYF
size: NA; J: TRBJ2-1; D: TRBD1; V: TRBV13; DNA: TGTGCCAGCAGCCCCACGGACAGGGAGCAGTTCTTC; CDR3: CASSPTDREQFF
size: once; J: TRBJ1-5; D: NA; V: TRBV2; DNA: TGTGCCAGCAGTGAAGCTGGGAGTAACAACGCGATCAGGCCCCAGCATTTT; CDR3: CASSEAGSNNAIRPQHF
size: NA; J: TRBJ2-1; D: TRBD2; V: TRBV7-2; DNA: TGTGCCAGCAGCTTGGACAAGAGCGGGAGGAGTCTCGATGAGCAGTTCTTC; CDR3: CASSLDKSGRSLDEQFF
size: NA; J: TRBJ1-1; D: TRBD1; V: TRBV24-1; DNA: TGTGCCACAAGAAGCAGACAGGGGAACACTGAAGCTTTCTTT; CDR3: CATRSRQGNTEAFF
size: once; J: TRBJ2-2; D: NA; V: TRBV3-1/TRBV3-2; DNA: TGTGCCAGCAGCCAAGATCCCGGGACACCGAACACCGGGGAGCTGTTTTTT; CDR3: CASSQDPGTPNTGELFF
size: NA; J: TRBJ2-7; D: NA; V: TRBV28; DNA: TGTGCCAGCAGTTCATACAGGGAACCCTACGAGCAGTACTTC; CDR3: CASSSYREPYEQYF
size: once; J: TRBJ1-2; D: TRBD1; V: TRBV5-5; DNA: TGTGCCAGCAGCTTGGGACAGGGAGGAGGCTACACCTTC; CDR3: CASSLGQGGGYTF
size: NA; J: TRBJ2-7; D: NA; V: TRBV4-1; DNA: TGCGCCAGCAGCCAAGATCTCGGCAGGTTGGGTTCCTACGAGCAGTACTTC; CDR3: CASSQDLGRLGSYEQYF
size: NA; J: TRBJ2-2; D: NA; V: TRBV25-1; DNA: TGTGCCAGCAGTTTCTTTGGGAGGGGGACCGGGGAGCTGTTTTTT; CDR3: CASSFFGRGTGELFF
size: NA; J: TRBJ1-2; D: NA; V: TRBV7-9; DNA: TGTGCCAGCAGCCCCTTAAACAGGGCGGCCGGTTATGGCTACACCTTC; CDR3: CASSPLNRAAGYGYTF
size: NA; J: TRBJ2-7; D: TRBD1; V: TRBV28; DNA: TGTGCCAGCAGGCACCGGGACAGACCCTACGAGCAGTACTTC; CDR3: CASRHRDRPYEQYF
size: NA; J: TRBJ1-5; D: TRBD1; V: TRBV19; DNA: TGTGCCAGTACCCCGGGACAGGCGAGCAATCAGCCCCAGCATTTT; CDR3: CASTPGQASNQPQHF
size: NA; J: TRBJ2-1; D: TRBD2; V: TRBV7-9; DNA: TGTGCCAGCACCTCGGGGGGTCACAATGAGCAGTTCTTC; CDR3: CASTSGGHNEQFF
size: NA; J: TRBJ1-5; D: NA; V: TRBV19; DNA: TGTGCCAGTACAGGCAGGGAAGGCCAGCCCCAGCATTTT; CDR3: CASTGREGQPQHF
size: NA; J: TRBJ1-1; D: NA; V: TRBV6-2/TRBV6-3; DNA: TGTGCCAGCAGCTACTTTGGTCCAGGGGTAACGAACACTGAAGCTTTCTTT; CDR3: CASSYFGPGVTNTEAFF
size: NA; J: TRBJ1-1; D: NA; V: TRBV15; DNA: TGTGCCACCAGCTCCCACTTCTCTAGGGGCGCATTCACTGAAGCTTTCTTT; CDR3: CATSSHFSRGAFTEAFF
size: NA; J: TRBJ1-2; D: NA; V: TRBV6-5; DNA: TGTGCCAGTCTAGAGGCAGGAGGGTACTATGGCTACACCTTC; CDR3: CASLEAGGYYGYTF
size: NA; J: TRBJ2-2; D: TRBD1; V: TRBV15; DNA: TGTGCCACCAGCACTCTGGGGACAGGGACGAACACCGGGGAGCTGTTTTTT; CDR3: CATSTLGTGTNTGELFF
size: NA; J: TRBJ1-6; D: NA; V: TRBV9; DNA: TGTGCCAGCCGAGGTCAAGATGATTCACCCCTCCACTTT; CDR3: CASRGQDDSPLHF
size: NA; J: TRBJ2-7; D: TRBD2; V: TRBV6-5; DNA: TGTGCCAGCAGCGGGACTAGCGGGAGGTTTCACGAGCAGTACTTC; CDR3: CASSGTSGRFHEQYF
size: NA; J: TRBJ1-4; D: NA; V: TRBV7-9; DNA: TGTGCCAGCAGCTATTATTCGGGTACCGATGAAAAACTGTTTTTT; CDR3: CASSYYSGTDEKLFF
size: NA; J: TRBJ2-7; D: TRBD1; V: TRBV27; DNA: TGTGCCAGCAGTTCGATACCAACAGGGGGTCACGAGCAGTACTTC; CDR3: CASSSIPTGGHEQYF
size: NA; J: TRBJ1-1; D: NA; V: TRBV7-9; DNA: TGTGCCAGCAGCCCCCGGTATGGGGGCGTAACTGAAGCTTTCTTT; CDR3: CASSPRYGGVTEAFF
size: few; J: TRBJ2-7; D: TRBD2; V: TRBV3-1/TRBV3-2; DNA: TGTGCCAGCAGCCAAGTTGCTGGCGGGAGAACCTACGAGCAGTACTTC; CDR3: CASSQVAGGRTYEQYF
size: NA; J: TRBJ1-1; D: NA; V: TRBV5-4; DNA: TGTGCCAGCAGCTTGGACACAGGGCGGATCTCAGGGAAAGCTTTCTTT; CDR3: CASSLDTGRISGKAFF
size: NA; J: TRBJ2-7; D: NA; V: TRBV10-1; DNA: TGCGCCAGCAGTGAGGGGAGAATCCCCTACGAGCAGTACTTC; CDR3: CASSEGRIPYEQYF
size: NA; J: TRBJ1-2; D: TRBD1; V: TRBV7-9; DNA: TGTGCCAGCAGCCCTTCGGGACAGCTGAACTATGGCTACACCTTC; CDR3: CASSPSGQLNYGYTF
size: NA; J: TRBJ1-6; D: NA; V: TRBV7-8; DNA: TGTGCCAGCAGCTTCTCGACACTAACAGGGATCTCTAATTCACCCCTCCACTTT; CDR3: CASSFSTLTGISNSPLHF
size: NA; J: TRBJ2-6; D: NA; V: TRBV20-1; DNA: TGCAGTGCTAGTCGGGCGGGCGGGGCCAACGTCCTGACTTTC; CDR3: CSASRAGGANVLTF
size: NA; J: TRBJ2-1; D: TRBD1; V: TRBV7-8; DNA: TGTGCCAGCAGAGGGACAGCCCAGACCGTTTACAATGAGCAGTTCTTC; CDR3: CASRGTAQTVYNEQFF
size: once; J: TRBJ1-6; D: NA; V: TRBV10-3; DNA: TGTGCCATCAGTGAGCAGGAGGATTCACCCCTCCACTTT; CDR3: CAISEQEDSPLHF
size: NA; J: TRBJ1-6; D: NA; V: TRBV19; DNA: TGTGCCAGTAGTTTCAGGGTAACGGATTCACCCCTCCACTTT; CDR3: CASSFRVTDSPLHF
size: NA; J: TRBJ2-7; D: NA; V: TRBV19; DNA: TGTGCCAGTAGTCAGTCAGGAAGCTACGAGCAGTACTTC; CDR3: CASSQSGSYEQYF
size: NA; J: TRBJ2-3; D: TRBD2; V: TRBV10-1; DNA: TGCGCCAGCAGTGATATGCTAGCGGGCAACACAGATACGCAGTATTTT; CDR3: CASSDMLAGNTDTQYF